This T cell receptor beta chain was captured in a study of blood T cell repertoires in COVID-19. Study context: The samples span acute and convalescent COVID-19 from the United States, Italy and Spain. Sample material is recorded as cDNA or gDNA derived from T cells, B-cell-depleted T cells, or PBMCs.

The protocol was immunoSEQ multiplex PCR, while the TCRdb copy is restricted to in-frame clones and leaves out a portion. Of 270,000 or so clones in the sample, 85% to 90% were seen once. The table lists this clone with a count of one. Seattle participants joined during active infection and were tracked over time. The sequencing sample was made of peripheral blood. The clonotype was recovered from a woman aged 55-69 years with COVID-19, enrolled during active disease.

The CDR3 region has the DNA TGTGCCAGCAGCGGGACAGGGGACAACTATGGCTACACCTTC. Translation gives CASSGTGDNYGYTF. The chain carries TRBV7-9 and TRBJ1-2; 10 bases fit TRBD1. The length of the CDR3 is 14 residues. The J segment lost 2 bases and the V segment lost 5 bases, leaving 2 bases of the junction unmatched. CDR1 and CDR2 from the germline V gene are SEHNR and FQNEAQ (reference sequence).